A single T cell receptor beta chain is shown here with its context. The specificity of this receptor is unknown. One base away there is no much larger clone; base qualities are not given. The cohort consisted of more than 650 healthy bone marrow donors. At the time of sampling, all cohort members were nominally healthy, though unrecorded immune exposures were likely present. The donor was CMV seropositive and was included in the group of almost 300 seropositive cohort members. Every donor gave a peripheral blood sample, and the peripheral blood mononuclear cells from that sample were used for TCR beta sequencing. Genomic DNA extraction from the blood cell samples was performed with the Qiagen DNeasy Blood Extraction Kit. As encoded in the germline V gene, CDR1 is SGHTA while CDR2 is FQGNSA. The cysteine opens and the phenylalanine closes a CDR3 of 13 amino acids. The entry retains the CDR3 DNA only, 39 bases that are in frame from base 1.

Receptors were amplified or captured by the immunoSEQ multiplex PCR assay. The multiplex PCR relied on a mix of 60 forward primers for TCR Vbeta segments and 13 reverse primers for TCR Jbeta segments. The CDR3 region of rearranged TCR beta genes was amplified from genomic DNA by a multiplex PCR assay. The Illumina HiSeq System was used to sequence the amplified TCR beta libraries as 87-base-pair reads. The published analysis was carried out like this. A later analysis counted approximately 74 million unique TCR beta chains across the 650 to 800 repertoires, and roughly 11 million of these chains were shared by at least two donors. Raw reads were error-corrected and collapsed into unique sequences by a nearest-neighbor algorithm in which closely related sequences were merged to remove PCR and sequencing errors. To assign V, D and J gene segments, CDR3 sequences were aligned to IMGT reference sequences. For a sequence to be retained, a match of at least six nucleotides to both a V gene segment and a J gene segment was required. A rearrangement counted as productive if the CDR3 had no stop codons and remained in frame with V and J, and every other rearrangement counted as non-productive. CDR3 was defined by IMGT convention, running from the second conserved V-encoded cysteine to the conserved J-encoded phenylalanine. In an earlier analysis of around 640 of the donors, sequences lacking an unambiguous match to a single V gene segment were excluded. In an earlier analysis of several hundred of the donors, a V segment was called functional when productive rearrangements were above 56.7%, and segregating when the standard deviation between donors exceeded 5%. A statistical classification framework was developed to diagnose cytomegalovirus status using the catalog of TCR beta chain sequences. In a later analysis, TCR nucleotide sequences were compared against IMGT/GENE-DB human TR gene sequences so that V and J genes could be assigned. The TCRdist pipeline was used in a later analysis to assign CDR3 sequences and most-parsimonious VDJ recombination scenarios. In a later analysis, each TCR beta chain was defined by its CDR3 amino acid sequence together with its V-gene family, and reads without a unique V-gene family were excluded. In a later analysis, around 650 highly shared, low-generation-probability nucleotide sequences were removed to address suspected cross-contamination and a sequencing artifact. In a later analysis, a clonal expansion index for each public chain was calculated from normalized within-repertoire ranks of inferred template counts. In a later analysis, generation probabilities were computed using a VDJ recombination model fitted to out-of-frame rearrangements, and the results were checked against IGoR. In a later analysis, hypergeometric tests were used to score TCR-TCR, TCR-HLA and TCR-CMV co-occurrence, with a repertoire-size bias correction applied to TCR pairs. In a later analysis, false discovery rates were estimated by permuting HLA or CMV assignments 20 times. A later analysis grouped co-occurring TCRs with DBSCAN, adding TCRdist sequence similarity when clustering within HLA-allele-positive subsets. Co-occurrence clustering excluded repertoires with fewer than 30,000 or more than 120,000 public chains, plus five with anomalous nucleotide sharing. This is the immuneACCESS table as TCRdb keeps it, with only in-frame sequences that have V and J called. A part of the clones is gone; compared with another copy, unresolved V genes explain less than half, and the rest is unexplained. V and J calls and clone size follow that table, whereas D and trimming were derived from the DNA. The sample profile shows roughly 180,000 clones; around 80% of them were found once. 1.3% to 1.5% of the sample comes from the top ten.

The data stem from a study of cytomegalovirus exposure and HLA in healthy donors (dated by TCRdb to 2015 to 2018). Describing the broader study: In an earlier analysis of approximately 640 of the donors, 276 Gb of sequence data and 100 million or so unique TCR beta sequences from about 190 million T cells were reported. Roughly 300 gigabases of sequencing data and tens of millions of unique TCR sequences were included in an early release covering about 700 HLA-typed donors. Of the 350 to 450 genotyped donors, approximately 83% fell in the genetic ancestry cluster associated with self-reported Caucasian donors. The study aimed to test whether cataloging public T cell receptors could reveal signatures of past pathogen exposure. The study used immunosequencing to profile the T cell repertoires of 666 subjects and linked those repertoires to cytomegalovirus serostatus. A separate validation cohort of roughly 130 different subjects was used in addition to the approximately 640-subject first cohort. To predict cytomegalovirus infection status, the study brought together high-throughput TCR immunosequencing, statistical association of individual TCRs with disease status, and machine learning. A later analysis re-analyzed previously published TCR beta repertoires from 666 donors and added high-resolution HLA genotyping to study TCR occurrence patterns. The later analysis used no new phenotypic data to find candidate immune exposures, relying instead on TCR beta sequences and their occurrence across donors. In an earlier analysis of a few hundred of the donors, high-throughput TCR beta sequencing was used to judge whether each TCR beta V gene segment behaved as functional or pseudogenic. Donor age, sex, ethnicity and CMV serostatus were compiled together with the repertoire data. A later genetic analysis used genome-wide SNP genotypes for about 65% of the roughly 670 donors, treating that subset as a discovery cohort. Every discovery cohort repertoire had been produced on one sequencing platform. HLA typing covered class I and class II loci at four-digit resolution. Typing coverage differed by locus: A, B, C, DRB1 and DQB1 were typed in roughly 620-630 donors, DQA1 in 522, DPA1 in 600 to 610, and DPB1 in around 440. Roughly five DR-DQ haplotypes were handled as single units for association and clustering because linkage in the cohort was strong. Among 300 to 500 genotyped donors of the cohort, an average of about 240,000 unique TCR beta nucleotide sequences was sequenced per donor, of which approximately 18% were non-productive.

The paper's findings and limits, for the study overall: In a later analysis, several top co-occurrence clusters were reported to appear linked to parvovirus B19, influenza, CMV and Epstein-Barr virus. In a later analysis, HLA-associated TCR beta chains were found to be more clonally expanded and to have lower generation probabilities than equally common non-associated chains. Specific HLA alleles were associated with more than 15,000 TCR beta sequences at a false discovery rate of 0.05 in a later analysis. Because counts were too low, about 15 rarely observed V segments, including chromosome 9 orphons, were left out of the earlier analysis of some 640 of the donors. In a later genetic analysis, a missense DCLRE1C variant was associated with V-gene and J-gene trimming of TCR beta chains, and the association was replicated in an independent cohort. A further reported finding was that TCR beta sequences accurately predicted the HLA-A and HLA-B alleles for most subjects in the first cohort. Three of the identified cytomegalovirus-associated TCR beta chains were confirmed in vitro to be specific for cytomegalovirus antigens. A later genetic analysis reported fewer N-insertions in productive TCRs among donors in an Asian-associated ancestry cluster than the approximately 700-donor mean. Some IMGT-functional V segments, including TRBV6-2 and TRBV6-3, could not be distinguished by the 87-base-pair reads and were therefore excluded. The only immune exposure information available for the cohort was CMV serostatus. Broadly in line with IMGT annotations, most TCR beta V segments showed up in productive rearrangements about 90% or about 30% of the time in an earlier analysis of around 600 of the donors. In the study, some 160 TCR beta chains were listed as associated with cytomegalovirus. A later analysis found that TCR association rates varied across HLA loci, with DRB1 alleles showing the most associated TCRs and HLA-C alleles the fewest. When HLA alleles, especially DR and DQ, strongly co-occurred, attributing TCR associations to individual alleles was difficult. The authors suggested that the approach could potentially be generalized to other disease states and immunological phenotypes. Across donors, most TCR sequences were observed very rarely, whereas some public TCRs were present in many individuals. Linkage disequilibrium might explain the correlated functional status among segregating V segments, but an unknown experimental factor could not be excluded. Because HLA typing was unavailable for some donors at each locus, only the typed subset was used in association tests. Presence/absence analyses assumed roughly uniform sequencing depth across donors, an assumption that may not hold. Most CMV-associated TCR beta chains appeared to be HLA-restricted in a later analysis, and the HLA associations seemed to be driven largely by CMV exposure. A group of highly shared sequence variants was considered likely to be a technical artifact of the sequencing pipeline. The classifier was reported to diagnose cytomegalovirus status with high specificity and sensitivity in both the original and validation cohorts. The cohort was sequenced for TCR beta chains only, and without alpha or paired-chain data the features that could be detected were limited.

Sequenced sample: PBMCs. This TCR came from a girl aged 10-17 years in good health and CMV-seropositive. The V gene is TRBV7-2 and the J gene is TRBJ2-5; tentative D gene TRBD1, with 6 bases matching. The closer fit of TRBJ2-7 to the DNA end suggests the J call may be wrong. CDR3 sequence: CASSLYRAYEQYF. The DNA is TGTGCCAGCAGCTTGTACAGGGCGTACGAGCAGTACTTC.